The 27 T cell receptor beta chains in this list originate from one sample, sequenced in a study of T-cell memory formation after mild COVID-19. TCRdb reprocessed the 5' RACE reads with MiXCR, giving one entry per CDR3 protein. The sample includes about 300,000 distinct CDR3 sequences, roughly a fifth of them seen just once. Sequencing was performed on PBMCs or a T cell subset sorted from them (not recorded which). These receptors all come from a man aged 18 to 29 who had mild COVID-19 (a few samples of this study predate the infection). Cell type and time point are not known.

V usage is TRBV24-1 and J usage is TRBJ2-5; D is unresolved. The germline V gene encodes CDR1 KGHDR and CDR2 SFDVKD. Trimming removed 5 bases from V and 2 bases from J, with 8 bases in between. CDR3 length: 13 residues. The CDR3 here is CATSAPLQETQYF. For the CDR3, the DNA is TGTGCCACCAGTGCGCCCCTTCAAGAGACCCAGTACTTC.

This rearrangement joins TRBV9 to TRBJ1-5; possible D gene TRBD1, 6 bases. The CDR3 contains 14 residues. V lost 3 bases to trimming and J lost 5 bases, with 12 bases between them. The germline V gene encodes CDR1 SGDLS and CDR2 YYNGEE. CDR3 protein: CASSADYRDQPQHF. In DNA form, the CDR3 reads TGTGCCAGCAGCGCAGACTACAGGGATCAGCCCCAGCATTTT.

The chain employs TRBV7-9 and TRBJ2-2, with no clear D. Germline V lookup: CDR1 SEHNR, CDR2 FQNEAQ (reference sequence). Deletions cut 8 bases from V and 4 bases from J, with 14 bases between. The CDR3 spans 14 residues. CDR3 DNA: TGTGCCAGCGGTCATCCCTTAACCACCGGGGAGCTGTTTTTT. Residues: CASGHPLTTGELFF.

This clonotype was observed a few times. The genes are TRBV5-1 and TRBJ1-1; 9 positions match TRBD1. Germline lookup yields CDR1 SGHRS and CDR2 YFSETQ. The length of the CDR3 is 15 residues. Trimming removed 4 bases from V and 1 base from J; junction bases left unmatched: 5. The CDR3 loop reads CASSLRQGENTEAFF. CDR3 bases: TGCGCCAGCAGCCTACGACAGGGGGAGAACACTGAAGCTTTCTTT.

V gene TRBV5-1 combines with J gene TRBJ2-1, with 10 positions matching TRBD2. The length of the CDR3 is 17 residues. Germline V gene data show CDR1 as SGHRS and CDR2 as YFSETQ. J lost 1 base, V lost 0 bases, and 4 bases had no gene match. The CDR3 DNA is TGCGCCAGCAGCTTGGCCGTAGCGGGGGGATCCTACAATGAGCAGTTCTTC. It specifies CASSLAVAGGSYNEQFF.

This chain joins TRBV20-1 and TRBJ2-2; 8 bases fit TRBD2. The ends lost 2 bases at V and 6 bases at J; junction bases unmatched: 5. The CDR3 consists of 14 residues. The germline CDR1 and CDR2 sequences are DFQATT and SNEGSKA (reference sequence). CDR3 protein: CSARSGGYAGELFF. For the CDR3, the DNA is TGCAGTGCTAGATCGGGAGGGTACGCCGGGGAGCTGTTTTTT.

This clonotype was counted only a few times. The chain uses TRBV6-2 or TRBV6-3 and TRBJ1-2; D is unresolved. This CDR3 has 13 residues. CDR1 and CDR2 from the germline V gene are MNHEY and SVGEGT. Trimming took 6 bases from V and 2 from J, leaving 10 bases between them. CDR3 nucleotides: TGTGCCAGCAGACCGAGCGGGAACTATGGCTACACCTTC. The encoded protein is CASRPSGNYGYTF.

Many counts were recorded for this clonotype. The V and J genes are TRBV7-3 and TRBJ2-2; D not certain. The germline V and J ends were trimmed by 5 bases and 6 bases, with 10 bases remaining between them. The CDR3 length is 13 residues. The germline gives CDR1 SGHTA, CDR2 FQGTGA. CDR3 DNA: TGTGCCAGCAGCCTAAGATGGGCCGGGGAGCTGTTTTTT. The encoded protein is CASSLRWAGELFF.

This sequence joins TRBV29-1 and TRBJ2-7, with TRBD1 as a possible D gene (5 bases). CDR3 length equals 13 residues. Germline CDR1 SQVTM, CDR2 ANQGSEA. Trimming shortened V by 6 bases and J by 7 bases, and 19 bases separated the two germline ends. CDR3 nucleotide sequence: TGCAGCGTGGCGTCAGGGTTAGGTCGGGAGCAGTACTTC. This encodes CSVASGLGREQYF.

The sample holds many counts of this clonotype. V is TRBV11-1 and J is TRBJ2-5; 7 bases are shared with TRBD1. The germline V gene has CDR1 SGHAT and CDR2 FQDESV (reference sequence). V trimming: 6 bases; J trimming: 3 bases; junction bases outside the gene matches: 10. This CDR3 comprises 15 residues. CDR3 amino acids: CASRNRDRGEETQYF. The DNA of the CDR3 is TGTGCCAGCAGGAACCGGGACAGAGGGGAAGAGACCCAGTACTTC.

V and J are TRBV2 and TRBJ1-2; D possibly corresponds to TRBD1 (5 bases). CDR3 length: 15 residues. V was trimmed by 7 bases and J by 8 bases, leaving 23 bases between them. Germline V gives CDR1 SNHLY, CDR2 FYNNEI. CDR3 coding DNA: TGTGCCAGCACAGAATCTCCGGGACCTTCGGAAGGCTACACCTTC. Amino acid sequence: CASTESPGPSEGYTF. The full variable domain, completed using reference TRBV2 and TRBJ1-2, is EPEVTQTPSHQVTQMGQEVILRCVPISNHLYFYWYRQILGQKVEFLVSFYNNEISEKSEIFDDQFSVERPDGSNFTLKIRSTKLEDSAMYFCASTESPGPSEGYTFGSGTRLTVV.

There are many counts of this clonotype. The chain employs TRBV5-1 and TRBJ2-1; D uncertain. The ends were cut back, 1 base at V and 8 bases at J, with 13 bases in the middle. The CDR3 contains 14 residues. Per the germline V gene, CDR1 is SGHRS and CDR2 is YFSETQ. The CDR3 coding sequence is TGCGCCAGCAGCTTGTCTGCCGGCGACGATGAGCAGTTCTTC. Amino acids: CASSLSAGDDEQFF. Variable domain in full (rest from reference TRBV5-1 and TRBJ2-1): KAGVTQTPRYLIKTRGQQVTLSCSPISGHRSVSWYQQTPGQGLQFLFEYFSETQRNKGNFPGRFSGRQFSNSRSEMNVSTLELGDSALYLCASSLSAGDDEQFFGPGTRLTVL.

V gene TRBV5-1 combines with J gene TRBJ2-3; the D gene is possibly TRBD2 (6 bases). The CDR3 has 14 amino acids. The V gene lost 1 base and the J gene lost 3 bases, with 9 bases spanning the gap. The germline V gene has CDR1 SGHRS and CDR2 YFSETQ. CDR3 sequence: CASSLMEGTDTQYF. CDR3 in DNA: TGCGCCAGCAGCTTGATGGAGGGAACAGATACGCAGTATTTT.

The chain recombines TRBV7-3 with TRBJ2-5; D unclear. CDR3 length: 13 residues. Germline-derived CDR1 and CDR2 are SGHTA and FQGTGA. V lost 5 bases, J lost 5 bases, and 12 bases lay in between. The CDR3: CASSKNSHETQYF. CDR3 nucleotides: TGTGCCAGCAGCAAAAATAGTCACGAGACCCAGTACTTC. The whole variable domain, remainder taken from reference TRBV7-3 and TRBJ2-5, is GAGVSQTPSNKVTEKGKYVELRCDPISGHTALYWYRQSLGQGPEFLIYFQGTGAADDSGLPNDRFFAVRPEGSVSTLKIQRTERGDSAVYLCASSKNSHETQYFGPGTRLLVL.

The genes are TRBV6-5 and TRBJ1-4; 9 positions agree with TRBD1. CDR1 is MNHEY, CDR2 SVGAGI, per germline. The CDR3 contains 17 residues. V shed 6 bases and J 7 bases; nucleotides not matched to a gene: 15. CDR3 bases: TGTGCCAGCAGGTCCTTCATCCGGGACAGGGTGGGTGAAAAACTGTTTTTT. Its protein product is CASRSFIRDRVGEKLFF.

This clonotype occurred a few times. The gene calls are TRBV5-6 and TRBJ1-6; no clear D. This CDR3 spans 15 amino acids. The V gene's germline CDR1 is SGHDT and CDR2 YYEEEE. V was pared by 3 bases and J by 8 bases, with 15 bases between. The CDR3 region is CASSWRVLSYSPLHF. The CDR3 DNA is TGTGCCAGCAGCTGGCGTGTCCTTTCCTATTCACCCCTCCACTTT.

V gene TRBV7-2 combines with J gene TRBJ1-3; 9 bases are shared with TRBD1. The CDR3 is 16 residues long. CDR1 is SGHTA and CDR2 is FQGNSA in the germline V gene. Unmatched junction bases numbered 5, after V lost 1 base and J lost 4 bases. Here the CDR3 DNA reads TGTGCCAGCAGCTTAGTCGCGACAGGGGGAGGAAACACCATATATTTT. Residues: CASSLVATGGGNTIYF.

This clonotype was detected only a few times. The V call is TRBV6-4, the J call TRBJ1-2; 11 positions agree with TRBD1. The CDR3 is made up of 16 amino acids. J gave up 8 bases and V 2 bases, and 10 bases lay outside the gene matches. CDR1 is MRHNA, CDR2 SNTAGT, per germline. CDR3 sequence (DNA): TGTGCCAGCAGTGACCCCCCCGGACAGGGGGCGCGAGGCTACACCTTC. It is translated as CASSDPPGQGARGYTF.

In this sample, this clonotype turned up a few times. This chain's CDR3 is CASSPAGEELFF. For the CDR3, the DNA is TGTGCCAGCAGCCCCGCGGGGGAGGAGCTGTTTTTT. The chain recombines TRBV6-6 with TRBJ2-2, with 7 bases matching TRBD2. The CDR3 spans 12 residues. The V segment lost 6 bases and the J segment 10 bases; nucleotides outside the gene matches: 5. Germline V gene sequence: CDR1 MNHNY, CDR2 SVGAGI (reference sequence).

Turning to this clonotype: Germline is not matched at one junction end, which may reflect a read error. The chain has TRBV12-3 or TRBV12-4 and TRBJ2-7; D may be TRBD2 (5 bases). The CDR3 has 15 residues. The CDR3 sequence is CASSLALGWAYEQYF. The CDR3 bases are TGTGCCAGCAGTCTAGCCCTAGGTTGGGCCTACGAGCAGTACTTC.

The chain employs TRBV2 and TRBJ2-2; possibly TRBD2 for D (6 bases). V lost 8 bases and J 0 bases, leaving 10 bases between the germline ends. CDR3 length: 14 amino acids. Per the germline V gene, CDR1 is SNHLY and CDR2 is FYNNEI. The CDR3: CASWPGANTGELFF. The CDR3 DNA reads as TGTGCCAGCTGGCCGGGGGCGAACACCGGGGAGCTGTTTTTT.

This sequence joins TRBV4-3 and TRBJ1-6, with 10 bases lining up with TRBD1. This CDR3 spans 15 amino acids. Germline V gene sequence: CDR1 LGHNA, CDR2 YSLEER. Trimming took 6 bases from V and 6 from J; bases not matched to a gene: 5. The CDR3 sequence is CASRERDRGNSPLHF. In DNA, the CDR3 is TGCGCCAGCAGGGAAAGGGACAGGGGTAATTCACCCCTCCACTTT.

The J gene is TRBJ2-1, the V gene TRBV5-1; 8 nucleotides align to TRBD2. The CDR3 consists of 16 residues. Germline CDR1 is SGHRS and CDR2 is YFSETQ. J gave up 0 bases and V 4 bases, and 6 bases lay outside the gene matches. CDR3 in amino acids: CASSISGDSSYNEQFF. Written as DNA, the CDR3 is TGCGCCAGCAGCATTAGCGGGGATAGCTCCTACAATGAGCAGTTCTTC.

This clonotype has a handful of counts. The chain has TRBV5-1 and TRBJ2-7; 8 nucleotides line up with TRBD2. CDR3 size: 15 residues. Germline assignment: CDR1 SGHRS and CDR2 YFSETQ. V lost 5 bases and J lost 2; bases outside the gene matches: 9. In DNA form, the CDR3 reads TGCGCCAGCAGTCCCGGACTAGCAGTTACCTACGAGCAGTACGTC. Its protein product is CASSPGLAVTYEQYV.

J is TRBJ2-1 and V is TRBV18; no clear D gene. The germline V gene encodes CDR1 KGHSH and CDR2 LQKENI. The CDR3 runs 13 residues. The ends were cut back, 4 bases at V and 6 bases at J, with 10 bases in the middle. The CDR3 DNA reads as TGTGCCAGCTCACAATTACCGAGCAATGAGCAGTTCTTC. Translation gives CASSQLPSNEQFF.

This clonotype was counted many times. The rearrangement uses TRBV15 and TRBJ2-7, with 7 nucleotides matching TRBD1. V was pared by 2 bases and J by 3 bases, with 4 bases of the junction left unmatched. Looked up from germline, CDR1 is LNHNV and CDR2 is YYDKDF (reference sequence). The CDR3 length is 14 residues. CDR3 protein: CATSRTGQSYEQYF. The CDR3 nucleotides read TGTGCCACCAGCAGAACGGGACAGAGCTACGAGCAGTACTTC.

This chain links TRBV2 with TRBJ2-7, with D perhaps TRBD1 (6 bases). CDR1 SNHLY and CDR2 FYNNEI come from the germline V gene. V was clipped by 10 bases and J by 1 base, with 11 bases between them. This CDR3 has 12 amino acids. This CDR3 reads CATTRGSYEQYF. In DNA, the CDR3 is TGTGCCACCACGAGGGGGTCCTACGAGCAGTACTTC.